This T cell receptor (beta chain) was observed in a study of PD-1 blockade in classical Hodgkin lymphoma (TCRdb year 2020). About the investigation overall: The study used TCR beta sequencing and CyTOF to define a peripheral blood immune signature of response to PD-1 blockade in classical Hodgkin lymphoma. Paper-wide results and their limitations: Baseline TCR diversity was reported as lower in newly diagnosed patients than in healthy donors, and lower still in relapsed/refractory patients. The study was limited to a single clinical trial cohort, and causes of repertoire differences, possibly disease activity or prior therapy, remained undefined.

The CDR3, from cysteine to phenylalanine, totals 14 residues. Solely the CDR3 DNA is kept, with 42 bases framed from the first base. Trimming takes 3 bases from V and 0 bases from J, and the germline ends sit 8 bases apart. CDR1 LGHNA and CDR2 YSLEER are derived from the germline V gene. Taken with the paper, the label for time point translates to: newly diagnosed, previously untreated cHL patient sample. CD4+ T cells were purified from thawed PBMCs by magnetic negative selection with a Miltenyi CD4+ T cell isolation kit. As a comparison group for the relapsed/refractory trial patients, PBMCs were sequenced from patients with newly diagnosed, previously untreated classical Hodgkin lymphoma. After peripheral blood was drawn into 8 mL Vacutainer Cell Preparation Tubes, PBMCs were isolated by centrifugation and then cryopreserved. Purified CD4+ and CD8+ fractions were generated only in cases for which an additional PBMC sample was available. Magnetically labelled cells were depleted on LS columns in a quadroMACS separator, and the flow-through was collected as the purified fraction.

This clone was picked up one time. No antigen is known for it. Base qualities were left out, and no much larger clone turns up one base away. The Qiagen DNeasy kit was used to extract genomic DNA both from unsorted PBMCs and from the negatively selected CD4+ and CD8+ fractions. Using primers that anneal to V and J segments, immunoSEQ multiplex PCR amplified the TCR beta CDR3 regions. A synthetic immune receptor repertoire was used to minimize amplification bias, and any remaining bias was removed computationally after sequencing. In the original analysis: Custom Python scripts were used to quantify repertoire diversity as the Shannon entropy index. Unsorted, CD4+ and CD8+ repertoires were examined separately, except in combined analyses, for which CD4+ and CD8+ sequences were merged in silico. TCRdb took this table from immuneACCESS and kept in-frame rearrangements with V and J called. Such tables lack part of the clones; where checked against another copy, unresolved V genes explain under half of the gap, and the rest is unexplained. The V and J calls and clone size come from that table; D and trimming were worked out from the DNA. The sample has 20,000 to 30,000 clones on record, under 95% of them singletons. The top ten constitute 0.45% to 0.65% of the sample.

The sequenced sample consisted of CD4+ T cells from blood. This sequence originates from a human donor with classical Hodgkin lymphoma. The chain employs TRBV4-3 and TRBJ1-1; the D region possibly corresponds to TRBD1 (5 bases align). The nucleotide sequence reads TGCGCCAGCAGCCAGCAGGGCTTGAACACTGAAGCTTTCTTT. Translated, it gives CASSQQGLNTEAFF.